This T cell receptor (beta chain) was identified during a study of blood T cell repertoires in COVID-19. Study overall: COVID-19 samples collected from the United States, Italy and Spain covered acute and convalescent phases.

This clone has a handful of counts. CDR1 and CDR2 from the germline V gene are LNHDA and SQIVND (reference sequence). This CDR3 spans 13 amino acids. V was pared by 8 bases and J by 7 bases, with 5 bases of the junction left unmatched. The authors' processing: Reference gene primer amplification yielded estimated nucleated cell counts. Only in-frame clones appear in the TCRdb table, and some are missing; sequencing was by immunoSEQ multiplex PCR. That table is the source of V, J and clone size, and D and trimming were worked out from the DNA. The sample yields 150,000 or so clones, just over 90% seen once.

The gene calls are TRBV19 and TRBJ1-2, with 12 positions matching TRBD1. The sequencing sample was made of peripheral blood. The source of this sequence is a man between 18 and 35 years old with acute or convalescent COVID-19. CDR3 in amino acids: CASAGQGASGYTF. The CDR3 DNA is TGTGCCAGTGCGGGACAGGGGGCGTCTGGCTACACCTTC.